This T cell receptor (beta chain) was captured by sequencing in a study of T cell responses to AZD1222 COVID-19 vaccine. General observations from the study: After the peak T cell response, and only then, were repertoires sampled. At baseline, seropositivity was found in only a handful of AZD1222 recipients. White British donors predominated, females outnumbered males, and clonal diversity was possibly underestimated.

Sequencing was performed with immunoSEQ multiplex PCR; in TCRdb, only in-frame clones are kept and a portion is missing. The sample yields 110,000 or so clones, 70% to 90% seen once. As concerns this clone: Its antigen is still unknown.

This specimen was peripheral blood, taken on day 0 of AZD1222 vaccination. This receptor was taken from an adult in good health.

CDR3 sequence (DNA): TGTGCCAGCAGTTATGGGCGTCCCTCTGGCTCCTACGAGCAGTACTTC. Translation gives CASSYGRPSGSYEQYF. The chain recombines TRBV6-2 or TRBV6-3 with TRBJ2-7; D is unresolved. Germline CDR1 is MNHEY and CDR2 is SVGEGT. V dropped 3 bases and J dropped 0 bases, with 15 bases sitting between them. This CDR3 has 16 residues.